These 22 T cell receptor beta chains came from one sample sequenced in a study of post-analysis software for immune sequencing data. Findings and caveats of the study: Patients had higher frequencies than controls of five TRBV segments, including TRBV5-6, TRBV5-1 and TRBV20-1.

Antigen specificity for these receptors is unknown. Included in the TCR beta cDNA libraries were unique molecular identifiers. TCRdb redid the calling of the PCR reads with MiXCR, one entry per CDR3 protein. Altogether about 540,000 distinct CDR3 sequences are present, around a third being singletons, with the ten largest covering 4.5% to 7.5%. Material: blood. The source of these receptors is a girl between 2 and 17 years old with multiple sclerosis.

The chain uses TRBV6-4 and TRBJ2-1, with TRBD2 identical over 9 bases. V lost 0 bases, J lost 7 bases, and 4 bases stayed unmatched. Per germline, CDR1 MRHNA and CDR2 SNTAGT. CDR3 length: 15 amino acids. This CDR3 is CASSDSGTSGNEQFF. The DNA for the CDR3 is TGTGCCAGCAGTGACTCCGGTACTAGCGGGAATGAGCAGTTCTTC.

V usage is TRBV6-6 and J usage is TRBJ2-7, with D maybe TRBD2 (5 bases). Trimming removed 5 bases from V and 6 bases from J, with 11 bases in between. Germline V CDR1 and CDR2: MNHNY, SVGAGI (reference sequence). CDR3 size: 12 residues. In DNA form, the CDR3 reads TGTGCCAGCAGTAGGCTCGAGGGCGAGCAGTACTTC. Translation gives CASSRLEGEQYF.

This clonotype was counted a few times. This may be a read error, as it is one base from a much larger clone. This chain uses TRBV12-3 or TRBV12-4 with TRBJ1-5, with 9 bases aligning to TRBD1. The CDR3 is made up of 16 amino acids. The CDR3 loop reads CASSSPGQGGNRPQHF. DNA for the CDR3: TGTGCCAGCAGTTCCCCGGGACAGGGAGGGAATCGGCCCCAGCATTTT.

The rearrangement uses TRBV10-3 and TRBJ2-6; D is uncertain. Germline CDR1 reads ENHRY; CDR2 reads SYGVKD. V was pared by 0 bases and J by 4 bases, with 7 bases between. The CDR3 covers 15 residues. The CDR3 reads CAISESQAGANVLTF. CDR3 nucleotides: TGTGCCATCAGTGAGTCCCAGGCCGGGGCCAACGTCCTGACTTTC.

Only a few counts were recorded for this clonotype. The CDR3, as DNA: TGTGCCAGCATCATAAACCAGGAAGCTTTCTTT. The encoded protein is CASIINQEAFF. V and J are TRBV12-3 or TRBV12-4 and TRBJ1-1; D call uncertain. CDR3 length equals 11 residues. V dropped 7 bases and J dropped 8 bases, with 11 bases sitting between them.

The chain is built from TRBV5-1 and TRBJ2-5; possibly TRBD1 or TRBD2 for D (6 bases each). The J call is doubtful: the DNA matches TRBJ2-7 better. Germline V lookup: CDR1 SGHRS, CDR2 YFSETQ. The CDR3 sequence is 16 residues long. DNA for the CDR3: TGCGCCAGCAGCTTGGCCGCCCTAGGGGGGATCAACGAGCAGTACTTC. Protein product: CASSLAALGGINEQYF.

This clonotype was recorded a few times. The chain uses TRBV20-1 and TRBJ2-7; a weak D match, TRBD1 (6 bases). Trimming pared 1 base from V and 2 bases from J, leaving 12 bases between. CDR1 and CDR2 (germline): DFQATT, SNEGSKA (reference sequence). The CDR3 consists of 14 residues. Here the CDR3 reads CSARGGTLTYEQYF. CDR3 DNA sequence: TGCAGTGCTAGAGGGGGGACACTTACCTACGAGCAGTACTTC.

The rearrangement uses TRBV12-3 or TRBV12-4 and TRBJ2-3; D is uncertain. The CDR3 length is 11 residues. With 7 bases removed from V and 5 bases from J, the gap between germline ends came to 7 bases. The CDR3 protein is CASIFLDTQYF. In DNA, the CDR3 is TGTGCCAGCATATTCTTAGATACGCAGTATTTT.

V gene TRBV10-3 combines with J gene TRBJ2-3; 12 nucleotides match TRBD2. The germline CDR1 and CDR2 sequences are ENHRY and SYGVKD. This CDR3 spans 16 amino acids. J lost 3 bases, V lost 3 bases, and 4 bases had no gene match. The CDR3 DNA reads as TGTGCCATCAGTGACTCGACTAGCGGGGGAACAGATACGCAGTATTTT. Protein sequence: CAISDSTSGGTDTQYF.

This chain links TRBV4-1 with TRBJ2-7; 7 bases fit TRBD2. The length of the CDR3 is 13 residues. With 2 bases clipped from V and 3 bases from J, the junction kept 1 base outside the gene matches. Germline CDR1 MGHRA, CDR2 YSYEKL. The CDR3 loop reads CASSQSGGYEQYF. In nucleotides, the CDR3 is TGCGCCAGCAGCCAATCGGGGGGCTACGAGCAGTACTTC.

The V call is TRBV6-5, the J call TRBJ1-6; D is unresolved. Trimming shortened V by 0 bases and J by 6 bases, and 9 bases separated the two germline ends. CDR1 is MNHEY, CDR2 SVGAGI, per germline. The CDR3 spans 15 residues. The CDR3 sequence: CASSYSGSSNSPLHF. In DNA, the CDR3 is TGTGCCAGCAGTTACTCGGGCAGTAGTAATTCACCCCTCCACTTT.

The rearrangement uses TRBV2 and TRBJ2-5; a possible D gene is TRBD1 (6 bases). The CDR3 covers 14 residues. Trimming shortened V by 6 bases and J by 1 base, and 12 bases separated the two germline ends. CDR1 and CDR2 (germline): SNHLY, FYNNEI. The CDR3: CASSAGTSQETQYF. The DNA of the CDR3 is TGTGCCAGCAGCGCTGGGACAAGCCAAGAGACCCAGTACTTC.

This chain's CDR3 is CASSLLSGPQETQYF. As DNA, the CDR3 is TGCGCCAGCAGCTTGCTATCGGGGCCCCAAGAGACCCAGTACTTC. The rearrangement uses TRBV5-1 and TRBJ2-5; perhaps D is TRBD1 or TRBD2 (5 bases each). The length of the CDR3 is 15 residues. The germline CDR1 and CDR2 sequences are SGHRS and YFSETQ. The V end lost 1 base, the J end lost 1 base, and 11 bases lay between the germline ends. Combining the CDR3 with reference TRBV5-1 and TRBJ2-5 gives the whole variable domain KAGVTQTPRYLIKTRGQQVTLSCSPISGHRSVSWYQQTPGQGLQFLFEYFSETQRNKGNFPGRFSGRQFSNSRSEMNVSTLELGDSALYLCASSLLSGPQETQYFGPGTRLLVL.

In this sample, this clonotype turned up a few times. V usage is TRBV5-1 and J usage is TRBJ1-2; unclear D gene. The CDR3 spans 16 residues. Trimming removed 4 bases at V and 2 bases at J, with 18 bases between. Germline lookup yields CDR1 SGHRS and CDR2 YFSETQ. CDR3 in DNA: TGCGCCAGCAGCCGGACGAGGTGGGGAGGGAACTATGGCTACACCTTC. As protein: CASSRTRWGGNYGYTF.

A few counts support this clonotype. The V gene is TRBV27, the J gene TRBJ2-3, with 8 bases matching TRBD2. Looked up from germline, CDR1 is MNHEY and CDR2 is SMNVEV (reference sequence). Trimming removed 3 bases from V and 3 bases from J; junction bases left unmatched: 11. CDR3 length: 17 amino acids. The CDR3 sequence is CASSLGFISGGTDTQYF. Here the CDR3 DNA reads TGTGCCAGCAGTTTGGGTTTTATCAGCGGGGGAACAGATACGCAGTATTTT.

The V gene is TRBV9, the J gene TRBJ2-1; D is possibly TRBD2 (6 bases). The tail of the sequence fits TRBJ2-7 better, so the J call may be wrong. The CDR3 runs to 14 residues. CDR1 and CDR2 from the germline V gene are SGDLS and YYNGEE. CDR3 coding DNA: TGTGCCAGCAGCGTAGGGGGGGTGTCCAATGAGCAGTACTTC. It is translated as CASSVGGVSNEQYF.

This clonotype was recorded a few times. This chain connects TRBV5-5 to TRBJ1-5; 9 bases line up with TRBD1. CDR3 length: 15 amino acids. Losses at the gene ends were 0 bases for V and 5 bases for J; bases not matched to a gene: 3. Looked up from germline, CDR1 is SGHKS and CDR2 is YYEKEE (reference sequence). The CDR3 loop reads CASSLAGTGYQPQHF. DNA of the CDR3: TGTGCCAGCAGCTTGGCTGGGACAGGGTATCAGCCCCAGCATTTT.

The chain has TRBV7-9 and TRBJ1-1; D is unclear. This CDR3 has 18 amino acids. The V end was cut by 1 base, the J end by 3 bases, with 21 bases between. CDR1 SEHNR and CDR2 FQNEAQ come from the germline V gene (reference sequence). In nucleotides, the CDR3 is TGTGCCAGCAGCTTAGTTGGTTCGTTTGGCCCGCCTGACACTGAAGCTTTCTTT. Its translation is CASSLVGSFGPPDTEAFF. The full variable domain, its missing parts supplied by reference TRBV7-9 and TRBJ1-1, is DTGVSQNPRHKITKRGQNVTFRCDPISEHNRLYWYRQTLGQGPEFLTYFQNEAQLEKSRLLSDRFSAERPKGSFSTLEIQRTEQGDSAMYLCASSLVGSFGPPDTEAFFGQGTRLTVV.

The J gene is TRBJ1-6, the V gene TRBV27, with 8 positions matching TRBD1. Unmatched junction bases numbered 10, after V lost 5 bases and J lost 10 bases. This CDR3 has 15 amino acids. The germline CDR1 and CDR2 sequences are MNHEY and SMNVEV (reference sequence). Here the CDR3 DNA reads TGTGCCAGCAGTACCCCAGGGGGCGCGGCGTCACCCCTCCACTTT. Translating gives CASSTPGGAASPLHF.

The genes are TRBV29-1 and TRBJ2-6; D call uncertain. V lost 4 bases and J lost 6, with 10 bases in between. This CDR3 has 13 residues. Germline lookup yields CDR1 SQVTM and CDR2 ANQGSEA. The CDR3 sequence is CSVVATAANVLTF. CDR3 DNA sequence: TGCAGCGTTGTTGCAACCGCGGCCAACGTCCTGACTTTC.

This clonotype occurred a few times. CDR3 in amino acids: CSVKSGGLTEQFF. DNA for the CDR3: TGCAGCGTCAAGTCCGGGGGCCTCACTGAGCAGTTCTTC. This chain uses TRBV29-1 with TRBJ2-1; perhaps D is TRBD1 or TRBD2 (6 bases each). The CDR3 consists of 13 residues. Looked up from germline, CDR1 is SQVTM and CDR2 is ANQGSEA. Trimming pared 6 bases from V and 9 bases from J, leaving 18 bases between.

The genes are TRBV5-1 and TRBJ2-1, with D perhaps matching TRBD2 (6 bases). This CDR3 is 14 amino acids long. V was trimmed by 0 bases and J by 6 bases, leaving 10 bases between them. In germline, CDR1 is SGHRS, CDR2 YFSETQ. Here the CDR3 reads CASSLEWGGNEQFF. The DNA of the CDR3 is TGCGCCAGCAGCTTGGAGTGGGGAGGCAATGAGCAGTTCTTC.